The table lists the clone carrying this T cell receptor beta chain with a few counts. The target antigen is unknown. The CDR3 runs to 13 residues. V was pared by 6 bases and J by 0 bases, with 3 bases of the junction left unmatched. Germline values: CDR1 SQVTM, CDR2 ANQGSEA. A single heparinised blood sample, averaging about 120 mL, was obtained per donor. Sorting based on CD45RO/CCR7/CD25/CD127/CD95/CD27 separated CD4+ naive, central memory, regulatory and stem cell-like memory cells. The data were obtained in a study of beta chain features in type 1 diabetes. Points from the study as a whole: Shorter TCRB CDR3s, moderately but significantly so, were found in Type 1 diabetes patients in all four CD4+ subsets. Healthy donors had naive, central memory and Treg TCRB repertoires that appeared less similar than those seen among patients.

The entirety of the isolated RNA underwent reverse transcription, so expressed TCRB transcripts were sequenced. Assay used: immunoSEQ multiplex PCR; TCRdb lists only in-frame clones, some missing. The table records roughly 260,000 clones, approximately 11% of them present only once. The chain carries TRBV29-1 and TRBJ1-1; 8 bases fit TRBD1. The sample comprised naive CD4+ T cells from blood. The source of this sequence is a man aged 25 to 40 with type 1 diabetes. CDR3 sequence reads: CSVGQGVNTEAFF. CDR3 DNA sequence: TGCAGCGTCGGACAGGGCGTGAACACTGAAGCTTTCTTT.